This T cell receptor beta chain was found in a study of blood T cell repertoires in COVID-19 (dated by TCRdb to about 2020). The study in broad terms: Samples from collaborators originated in the United States, Italy and Spain and spanned both the acute and convalescent phases of COVID-19. The material from the prospective study consisted of cDNA or gDNA derived from T cells, B-cell-depleted T cells, or PBMCs. The dataset comprised deeply sampled blood TCRbeta repertoires from subjects exposed to, actively infected with, or recovered from COVID-19. A freely available public database, intended as a resource for researchers studying the immune response to SARS-CoV-2, is where the repertoires were released. The samples were drawn from the first 160 participants of the ongoing ImmuneRACE study and from 1,254 subjects provided by 6 global collaborators. Sample metadata almost always included a de-identified subject ID, COVID-19 status, age in years and sex. Where available, HLA class I and class II types were obtained from metadata supplied by the sample provider rather than from assay-based typing.

The immunoSEQ Assay, a bias-controlled multiplex PCR, was used to amplify TCRbeta CDR3 regions from genomic DNA. The authors' analysis ran thus. The number of nucleated cells in each sample was estimated from the amplification of reference gene primers within the assay. To quantify the absolute abundance of each unique TCRbeta CDR3 rearrangement, sequence reads were collapsed and filtered. For each sample, productive Simpson clonality was calculated as the square root of Simpson's diversity index over productive rearrangements. Not all clones reach the TCRdb copy of this immuneACCESS table, which keeps in-frame sequences only. Checked studies attribute under half of the gap to unresolved V genes and leave the rest unexplained. V, J and clone size are taken as reported in that table, and D and trimming were inferred from the DNA itself. The sample has 90,000 to 130,000 clones on record, approximately 79% of them singletons. 15% to 20% of the sample rests with the top ten.

Trimming costs V 4 bases and J 6 bases, and their ends lie 9 bases apart. The germline V gene gives CDR1 as SGHTA and CDR2 as FQGTGA. The CDR3 spans 13 residues, from the cysteine through the phenylalanine. Only CDR3 DNA remains: 39 bases, in frame from the first base. What the authors observed across the whole study: How much clinical and demographic metadata was included differed by source and by participant, and the metadata was provided uncurated.

Collaborating institutions collected whole blood in K2EDTA tubes following their own protocols. Collaborator samples were shipped for TCRbeta analysis as frozen whole blood, isolated PBMCs, or DNA extracted from either sample type. A word on this clone: The antigen this receptor binds is unknown. It has no much larger one-base neighbor in the sample; base qualities were not kept.

This receptor chain uses TRBV7-3 and TRBJ2-2, with the identity of the D gene unclear. Sequenced input: peripheral blood. This receptor was taken from a woman over 75 with active or convalescent COVID-19. The sequenced DNA: TGTGCCAGCAGCTCTATCGCGGCCGGGGAGCTGTTTTTT. Its protein product is CASSSIAAGELFF.